Below are 27 T cell receptor beta chains sequenced from a single sample in a study of CD8 T cells in ankylosing spondylitis. Overall study findings and caveats: The study identified a TCR beta motif of several highly homologous variants that appeared characteristic of ankylosing spondylitis blood.

These receptors are not linked to any known antigen. TCRdb re-called the 5' RACE reads with MiXCR, one entry per CDR3 protein. Among about 450,000 distinct CDR3 sequences listed, about 25% were seen once. The material sequenced was blood, either unsorted or a sorted T cell fraction (not recorded which). These receptors were collected from a male donor with ankylosing spondylitis.

The chain links TRBV29-1 to TRBJ2-7; D call uncertain. V gave up 3 bases and J gave up 9 bases, with 12 bases separating them. The CDR3 has 11 amino acids. Germline V gene data show CDR1 as SQVTM and CDR2 as ANQGSEA. The CDR3: CSVDEGSGQYV. CDR3 DNA: TGCAGCGTTGACGAAGGTTCTGGGCAGTACGTC.

V gene TRBV7-9 combines with J gene TRBJ1-5, with 7 bases that match TRBD1. V was clipped by 0 bases and J by 4 bases; unmatched bases: 3. This CDR3 has 15 residues. The germline V gene has CDR1 SEHNR and CDR2 FQNEAQ (reference sequence). Here the CDR3 DNA reads TGTGCCAGCAGCTTAGCGGGGACAGCGAATCAGCCCCAGCATTTT. Its protein product is CASSLAGTANQPQHF.

This clonotype was detected only a few times. The chain uses TRBV11-2 and TRBJ2-1, with TRBD2 identical over 11 bases. V was pared by 5 bases and J by 3 bases, with 6 bases of the junction left unmatched. Per germline, CDR1 SGHAT and CDR2 FQNNGV. This CDR3 comprises 16 residues. The CDR3 DNA sequence: TGTGCCAGCAGCCCCCAGGGACTAGCGGACTACAATGAGCAGTTCTTC. Its translation: CASSPQGLADYNEQFF.

The rearrangement links TRBV30 to TRBJ2-1; 7 bases are a match to TRBD2. The CDR3 totals 13 residues. Germline V lookup: CDR1 GTSNPN, CDR2 SVGIG (reference sequence). Trimming took 3 bases from V and 8 from J; bases not matched to a gene: 7. The CDR3 loop is CAWSETSSDEQFF. DNA for the CDR3: TGTGCCTGGAGCGAGACTAGCTCCGATGAGCAGTTCTTC.

This clonotype was picked up a small number of times. The chain has TRBV7-9 and TRBJ2-4, with D tentatively TRBD1 or TRBD2 (6 bases each). V was clipped by 1 base and J by 0 bases, with 10 bases between them. This CDR3 region has 16 residues. The V gene's germline CDR1 is SEHNR and CDR2 FQNEAQ (reference sequence). CDR3 in amino acids: CASSLGGGIAKNIQYF. CDR3 DNA: TGTGCCAGCAGCTTAGGAGGGGGGATAGCCAAAAACATTCAGTACTTC.

In its sample, this clonotype was seen a few times. V usage is TRBV4-2 and J usage is TRBJ1-5, with 7 bases fitting TRBD1. The CDR3 loop spans 15 amino acids. Trimming took 0 bases from V and 4 from J; bases not matched to a gene: 3. Germline lookup yields CDR1 LGHNA and CDR2 YNFKEQ. CDR3 in amino acids: CASSQEGGGNQPQHF. CDR3 sequence (DNA): TGTGCCAGCAGCCAAGAAGGGGGCGGGAATCAGCCCCAGCATTTT.

Here the CDR3 reads CASSGFYSRSGNTIYF. The CDR3 DNA reads as TGTGCCAGCAGCGGGTTTTACTCCCGCTCTGGAAACACCATATATTTT. This chain links TRBV7-9 with TRBJ1-3, with unresolved D. Germline V CDR1 and CDR2: SEHNR, FQNEAQ (reference sequence). V lost 5 bases, J lost 0 bases, and 14 bases lay in between. This CDR3 is built from 16 residues. Full variable domain (outside the CDR3, taken from reference TRBV7-9 and TRBJ1-3): DTGVSQNPRHKITKRGQNVTFRCDPISEHNRLYWYRQTLGQGPEFLTYFQNEAQLEKSRLLSDRFSAERPKGSFSTLEIQRTEQGDSAMYLCASSGFYSRSGNTIYFGEGSWLTVV.

There are a few counts of this clonotype. The chain couples TRBV7-2 to TRBJ1-2; D is unresolved. Germline loops: CDR1 SGHTA, CDR2 FQGNSA. This CDR3 has 14 residues. Trimming took off 5 bases at V and 2 bases at J, with 12 bases between the two ends. The CDR3 DNA sequence: TGTGCCAGCAGCCCCGAGGGAGGAAACTATGGCTACACCTTC. Residues: CASSPEGGNYGYTF.

This clonotype was counted many times. V is TRBV29-1 and J is TRBJ2-3, with TRBD2 matching 13 bases. From germline, CDR1 is SQVTM and CDR2 ANQGSEA. CDR3 length: 14 amino acids. J lost 5 bases, V lost 5 bases, and 4 bases had no gene match. CDR3 sequence: CSVKRTSGRDTQYF. CDR3 nucleotides: TGCAGCGTTAAACGGACTAGCGGGAGAGATACGCAGTATTTT.

This clonotype came up a few times. The chain has TRBV6-1 and TRBJ2-7; 8 bases align to TRBD1. Looked up from germline, CDR1 is MNHNS and CDR2 is SASEGT. This CDR3 is 13 amino acids long. Trimming at V came to 5 bases and at J to 3 bases, leaving 3 bases not matched to a gene. Here the CDR3 DNA reads TGTGCCAGCAGTAGGACAGGGATCTACGAGCAGTACTTC. Encoded protein: CASSRTGIYEQYF.

V gene TRBV29-1 combines with J gene TRBJ2-1, with TRBD1 matching over 7 bases. The germline V gene has CDR1 SQVTM and CDR2 ANQGSEA. The ends lost 5 bases at V and 3 bases at J; junction bases unmatched: 1. The CDR3 totals 12 residues. CDR3 loop: CSVRDSYNEQFF. The CDR3 nucleotides read TGCAGCGTTCGGGACAGCTACAATGAGCAGTTCTTC.

In this sample, this clonotype turned up a few times. The chain recombines TRBV3-1 with TRBJ1-4, with 7 bases identical to TRBD1. CDR3 length: 20 amino acids. J gave up 7 bases and V 4 bases, and 24 bases lay outside the gene matches. Germline V gene data show CDR1 as LGHDT and CDR2 as YNNKEL (reference sequence). The CDR3 loop reads CASSLSLLTGISGRSEKLFF. Written as DNA, the CDR3 is TGTGCCAGCAGCCTATCGCTTCTGACAGGGATATCGGGCCGATCTGAAAAACTGTTTTTT.

This clonotype turned up a few times. V and J are TRBV24-1 and TRBJ2-1, with a tentative D call TRBD1 (5 bases). V was pared by 4 bases and J by 10 bases, with 16 bases between. Per germline, CDR1 KGHDR and CDR2 SFDVKD. The CDR3 has 14 residues. The CDR3 sequence is CATSERGLGREQFF. The CDR3, as DNA: TGTGCCACCAGTGAAAGGGGCCTGGGAAGGGAGCAGTTCTTC.

This sequence joins TRBV11-3 and TRBJ2-1; 16 bases match TRBD2. Trimming cost V 6 bases and J 10 bases; bases outside gene matches: 3. Germline-derived CDR1 and CDR2 are SGHNT and YENEEA. This CDR3 is 14 amino acids long. For the CDR3, the DNA is TGTGCCAGCAGTATGGGACTAGCGGGAGGGGAGCAGTTCTTC. Residues: CASSMGLAGGEQFF.

This clonotype was observed a few times. The rearrangement links TRBV30 to TRBJ1-1; perhaps TRBD1 as D (5 bases). Germline CDR1 GTSNPN, CDR2 SVGIG (reference sequence). CDR3 length equals 17 residues. Trimming shortened V by 1 base and J by 3 bases, and 21 bases separated the two germline ends. The CDR3 loop reads CAWSGRWNSRGDTEAFF. Here the CDR3 DNA reads TGTGCCTGGAGTGGTCGATGGAACTCAAGAGGGGACACTGAAGCTTTCTTT.

V usage is TRBV20-1 and J usage is TRBJ1-1, with TRBD1 matching over 9 bases. V trimming: 6 bases; J trimming: 6 bases; junction bases outside the gene matches: 11. Looked up from germline, CDR1 is DFQATT and CDR2 is SNEGSKA (reference sequence). CDR3 length: 14 amino acids. The chain's CDR3 is CSARTGAGVAEAFF. CDR3 nucleotide sequence: TGCAGTGCCCGGACAGGGGCGGGCGTGGCTGAAGCTTTCTTT.

The chain employs TRBV20-1 and TRBJ2-6; D not certain. V was clipped by 2 bases and J by 1 base, with 6 bases between them. This CDR3 spans 14 amino acids. Germline CDR1 reads DFQATT; CDR2 reads SNEGSKA (reference sequence). The CDR3 reads CSARSASGANVLTF. The CDR3 nucleotides are TGCAGTGCTAGAAGCGCTTCTGGGGCCAACGTCCTGACTTTC.

A word on this clonotype: The junction and the germline gene differ at one end; a read error may be behind it. The chain has TRBV15 and TRBJ1-5; 8 bases match TRBD1. CDR3 length: 16 amino acids. Germline-derived CDR1 and CDR2 are LNHNV and YYDKDF (reference sequence). The chain's CDR3 is CATSRGTGQSNQLQHF. The CDR3 DNA reads TGTGCCACCAGCAGGGGGACAGGTCAATCGAATCAGCTCCAGCATTTT.

V is TRBV2 and J is TRBJ2-2; 8 bases fit TRBD1. The germline V gene has CDR1 SNHLY and CDR2 FYNNEI. This CDR3 is 14 amino acids long. The ends lost 6 bases at V and 8 bases at J; junction bases unmatched: 8. The chain's CDR3 is CASSLTGEAGELFF. CDR3 coding DNA: TGTGCCAGCAGCCTGACAGGGGAAGCGGGGGAGCTGTTTTTT.

The table lists this clonotype with a few counts. The J gene is TRBJ1-1, the V gene TRBV5-1; D might be TRBD1 (5 bases). CDR1 is SGHRS, CDR2 YFSETQ, per germline. CDR3 length equals 15 residues. V dropped 2 bases and J dropped 6 bases, with 17 bases sitting between them. The CDR3 nucleotides read TGCGCCAGCAGCTTAGCAGGGTGGGGTTCGTCTGAAGCTTTCTTT. Amino acids: CASSLAGWGSSEAFF.

The V call is TRBV5-1, the J call TRBJ2-2, with a possible D match to TRBD1 (5 bases). This CDR3 contains 15 residues. Germline CDR1 SGHRS, CDR2 YFSETQ. Trimming cost V 6 bases and J 1 base, with 13 bases left between them. This CDR3 is CASIEGAGNTGELFF. For the CDR3, the DNA is TGCGCCAGCATAGAAGGGGCAGGGAACACCGGGGAGCTGTTTTTT.

The table lists this clonotype with a few counts. The chain joins TRBV5-1 to TRBJ2-1; D is possibly TRBD1 (6 bases). The germline V gene has CDR1 SGHRS and CDR2 YFSETQ. CDR3 length: 14 residues. V lost 7 bases and J 4 bases, leaving 15 bases between the germline ends. CDR3 loop: CASANSGTYNEQFF. The CDR3 nucleotides are TGCGCCAGCGCCAACTCCGGGACATACAATGAGCAGTTCTTC.

This clonotype has at least ten counts. The chain is built from TRBV5-1 and TRBJ1-2, with no clear D. This CDR3 comprises 15 residues. Trimming stripped 0 bases from V and 5 bases from J, with 14 bases between. Germline loops: CDR1 SGHRS, CDR2 YFSETQ. CDR3 amino acids: CASSLAGKEEYGYTF. The CDR3 bases are TGCGCCAGCAGCTTGGCCGGGAAGGAGGAATATGGCTACACCTTC.

The J gene is TRBJ2-1, the V gene TRBV20-1, with 10 bases aligning to TRBD2. The J segment lost 0 bases and the V segment lost 5 bases, leaving 7 bases of the junction unmatched. Germline CDR1 and CDR2: DFQATT and SNEGSKA (reference sequence). This CDR3 spans 16 amino acids. CDR3 in amino acids: CSARQTSGYSYNEQFF. The DNA of the CDR3 is TGCAGTGCTCGCCAGACTAGCGGGTACTCCTACAATGAGCAGTTCTTC.

This clonotype was seen only a few times. The chain couples TRBV27 to TRBJ2-2; 7 bases are shared with TRBD1. Germline V CDR1 and CDR2: MNHEY, SMNVEV (reference sequence). CDR3 size: 16 residues. V lost 7 bases, J lost 4 bases, and 12 bases stayed unmatched. The CDR3 sequence is CASTLKTGAATGELFF. DNA for the CDR3: TGTGCCAGCACCCTTAAAACAGGGGCGGCCACCGGGGAGCTGTTTTTT.

In its sample, this clonotype was seen a few times. The rearrangement joins TRBV12-3 or TRBV12-4 to TRBJ2-7, with D possibly TRBD1 on 5 matching bases. The CDR3 contains 11 residues. V was cut by 6 bases and J by 9 bases, with 12 bases left in between. CDR3 residues: CASRGPTGQYF. The CDR3 DNA follows: TGTGCCAGCAGGGGGCCTACGGGGCAGTACTTC.

This clonotype occurred a few times. CDR3 loop: CSATGSSYEQYF. CDR3 DNA sequence: TGCAGTGCTACGGGCTCCTCCTACGAGCAGTACTTC. The genes are TRBV20-1 and TRBJ2-7; D is undetermined. The CDR3 consists of 12 residues. The germline V and J ends were trimmed by 4 bases and 0 bases, with 7 bases remaining between them. In germline, CDR1 is DFQATT, CDR2 SNEGSKA (reference sequence).